What follows is one TCR beta chain and its context. Per the authors' pipeline: Researchers report that nucleated cell counts were estimated from reference gene primer amplification. Repertoires were generated with immunoSEQ multiplex PCR, while TCRdb's copy carries only in-frame clones and drops some. The D gene and trimming were derived from the DNA, and the V and J assignments and clone size from that table. The sample lists about 130,000 clones; around 85% were seen once. The data are from a study of blood T cell repertoires in COVID-19. Germline assignment: CDR1 SGHRS and CDR2 YFSETQ. V lost 1 base to trimming and J lost 8 bases, with 15 bases between them. CDR3 size: 14 residues.

Sequences were obtained from peripheral blood. The TCR originated in a human donor in a cohort sampled during active COVID-19. The V gene is TRBV5-1, the J gene TRBJ1-2, with a tentative D call TRBD1 (5 bases). Written as DNA, the CDR3 is TGCGCCAGCAGCTTGTCGCAGGGAACGATGGGCTACACCTTC. Translated: CASSLSQGTMGYTF.